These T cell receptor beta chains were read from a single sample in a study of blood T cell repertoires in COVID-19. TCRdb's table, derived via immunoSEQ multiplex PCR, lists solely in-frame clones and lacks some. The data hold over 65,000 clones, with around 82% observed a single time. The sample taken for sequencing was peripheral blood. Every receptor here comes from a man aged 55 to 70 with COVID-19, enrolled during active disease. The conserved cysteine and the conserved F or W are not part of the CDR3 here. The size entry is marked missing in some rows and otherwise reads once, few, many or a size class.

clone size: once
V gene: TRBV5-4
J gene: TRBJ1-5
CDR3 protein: ASSIGTGDQPQH

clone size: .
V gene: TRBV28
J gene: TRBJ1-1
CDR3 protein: ASSLEGTTEAF

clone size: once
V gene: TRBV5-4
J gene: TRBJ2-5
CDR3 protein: ASSKAAGGTPETQY

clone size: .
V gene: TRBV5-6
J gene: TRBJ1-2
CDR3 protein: ASSATGTGRWGYT

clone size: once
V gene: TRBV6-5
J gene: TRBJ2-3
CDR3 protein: ASHLRGTDTQY

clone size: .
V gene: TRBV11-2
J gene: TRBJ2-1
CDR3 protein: ASGGSPYNEQF

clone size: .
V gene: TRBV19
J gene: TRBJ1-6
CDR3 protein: ASSIGGQIPNSPLH

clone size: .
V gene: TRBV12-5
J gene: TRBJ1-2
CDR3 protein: ASGWTKQGAPYGYT

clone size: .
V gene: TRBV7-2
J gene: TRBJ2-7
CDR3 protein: ASSPDPRLAGYEQY

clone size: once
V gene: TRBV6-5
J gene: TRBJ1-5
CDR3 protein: ASLGQVNQPQH

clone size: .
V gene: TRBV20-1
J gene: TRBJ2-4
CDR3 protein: SASGLRERILAKNIQY

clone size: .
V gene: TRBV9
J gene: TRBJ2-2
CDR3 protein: ASSAQDRRAGELF

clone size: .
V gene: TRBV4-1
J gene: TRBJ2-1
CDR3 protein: ASSQDLGVSDEQF

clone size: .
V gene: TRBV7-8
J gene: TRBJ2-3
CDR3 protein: ASSLVTGDTDTQY

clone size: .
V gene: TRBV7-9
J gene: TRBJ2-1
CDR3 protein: ASSFGQGGWNEQF

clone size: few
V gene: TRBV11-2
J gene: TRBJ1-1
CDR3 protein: ASSLDLGGEAF

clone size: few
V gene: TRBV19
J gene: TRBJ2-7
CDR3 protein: ASRRTGVTYEQY

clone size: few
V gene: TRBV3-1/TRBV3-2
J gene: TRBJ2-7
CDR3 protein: ASSQITYEQY

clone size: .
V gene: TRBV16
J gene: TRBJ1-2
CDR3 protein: ASSRMDRDGYT

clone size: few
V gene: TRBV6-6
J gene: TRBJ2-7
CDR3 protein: ASSRGSYEQY

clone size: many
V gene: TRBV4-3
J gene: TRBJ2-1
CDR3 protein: ASSQESSGYYNEQF

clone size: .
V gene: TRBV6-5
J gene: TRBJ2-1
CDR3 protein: ASRERGARNEQF

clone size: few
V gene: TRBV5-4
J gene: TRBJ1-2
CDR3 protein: ASSWALKGDYGYT

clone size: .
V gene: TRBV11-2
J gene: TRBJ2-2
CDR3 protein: ASSLEGGLVGGELF

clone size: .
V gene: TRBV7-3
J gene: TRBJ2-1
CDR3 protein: ASSLQATKNNEQF

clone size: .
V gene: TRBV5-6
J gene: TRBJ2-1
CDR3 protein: ASSLAYNEQF

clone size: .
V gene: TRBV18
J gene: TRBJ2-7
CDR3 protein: ASSPRGQVIHQY

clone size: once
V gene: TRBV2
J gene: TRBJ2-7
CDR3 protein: ASSAPGQGWEQY

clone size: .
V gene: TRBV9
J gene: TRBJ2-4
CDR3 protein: ASSVDVAGNKNIQY

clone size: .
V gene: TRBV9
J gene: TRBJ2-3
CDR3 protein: ASSARTGGADTQY

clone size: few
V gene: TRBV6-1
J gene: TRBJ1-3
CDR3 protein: ASSENPAGNTIY

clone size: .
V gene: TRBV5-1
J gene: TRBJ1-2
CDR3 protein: ASSPIPGNYGYT

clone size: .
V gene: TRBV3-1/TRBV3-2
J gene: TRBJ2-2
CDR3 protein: ASSRTSGETTGELF

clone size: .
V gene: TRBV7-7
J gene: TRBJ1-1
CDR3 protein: ASNKMSGARTEAF

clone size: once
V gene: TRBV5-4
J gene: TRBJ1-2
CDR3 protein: ASSSPGQGANYGYT

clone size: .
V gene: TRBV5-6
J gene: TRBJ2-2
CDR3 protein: ASSLTAGELF

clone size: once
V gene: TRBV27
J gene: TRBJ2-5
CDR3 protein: ASSPDRAQETQY

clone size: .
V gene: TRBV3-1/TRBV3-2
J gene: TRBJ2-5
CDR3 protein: ASSQVTRETQY

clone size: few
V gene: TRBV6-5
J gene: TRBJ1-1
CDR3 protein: ASSYNSGNTEAF

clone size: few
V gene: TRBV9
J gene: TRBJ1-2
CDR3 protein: ASSVTGVTGYT